This T cell receptor (beta chain) was captured in a study of beta chain features in type 1 diabetes. Study background: Examination spanned around 100,000,000 sorted cells from all samples.

Study outcomes and limitations: High-TCR-expressing cells could be over-represented by cDNA sequencing. Patients' naive, central memory and regulatory TCRB repertoires appeared more alike than those of healthy donors. In every one of the four CD4+ subsets, TCRB CDR3s were moderately but significantly shorter in Type 1 diabetes patients.

Sequenced material consisted of expressed TCRB transcripts (all of the isolated RNA was reverse transcribed). Repertoires were generated with immunoSEQ multiplex PCR, while TCRdb's copy carries only in-frame clones and drops some. The data contain about 150,000 clones, 10% of them singletons. This clone was detected only a few times. Its cognate antigen is unknown. The sequenced material came from central memory CD4+ T cells from blood. The receptor's source is a man younger than 40 with type 1 diabetes.

The CDR3, as DNA: TGTGCCAGCAGTCTACTGGGACAGGGTGAAGAACACCCGTGGTATGGCTACACCTTC. It yields the protein CASSLLGQGEEHPWYGYTF. V is TRBV27 and J is TRBJ1-2, with TRBD1 matching over 9 bases. V was clipped by 5 bases and J by 5 bases; unmatched bases: 21. This CDR3 has 19 residues. CDR1 MNHEY and CDR2 SMNVEV come from the germline V gene (reference sequence).